Presented here are 2 T cell receptor beta chains from one specimen sequenced in a study of cytomegalovirus exposure and HLA in healthy donors (TCRdb year 2017). The method was the immunoSEQ multiplex PCR assay. For the multiplex PCR, a mixture combining 60 forward primers for TCR Vbeta segments and 13 reverse primers for TCR Jbeta segments was used. TCRdb carries this immuneACCESS record with in-frame sequences only. Its versions omit some clonotypes, under half of them owing to an unresolved V gene in the studies checked, with the rest unexplained. Counted in this sample were some 170,000 clones; about 80% of them appeared once. The biggest ten clones account for about a tenth of the sample. Sample: PBMCs. The receptors shown here come from a man younger than 30 in good health and CMV-seropositive.

The genes are TRBV5-1 and TRBJ1-2; D unresolved. Germline V lookup: CDR1 SGHRS, CDR2 YFSETQ. Trimming took off 0 bases at V and 4 bases at J, with 10 bases between the two ends. The CDR3 has 14 residues. CDR3 in DNA: TGCGCCAGCAGCTTGGATACGGTTATCTATGGCTACACCTTC. Amino acid sequence: CASSLDTVIYGYTF.

The DNA of the CDR3 is TGTGCCAGCAGTTTAGGCTTTGGGACAGGGGTTGAAAAACTGTTTTTT. The encoded protein is CASSLGFGTGVEKLFF. The chain uses TRBV27 and TRBJ1-4; 10 bases fit TRBD1. The V and J ends lost 2 bases and 7 bases, in that order; junction bases with no gene match: 7. The CDR3 runs to 16 residues. The germline V gene has CDR1 MNHEY and CDR2 SMNVEV (reference sequence).